What follows are 23 T cell receptor beta chains derived from one specimen sequenced in a study of long-term antiretroviral therapy in people with HIV. At the survey level, the v3.0 immunoSEQ assay was run. The data were produced by immunoSEQ multiplex PCR, yet TCRdb's version contains in-frame clones alone and is incomplete. This sample has roughly 20,000 clones, with 86% found just once. The sequenced sample was unsorted PBMCs, obtained 0.5 years after starting antiretroviral therapy. These receptors originate from a man aged 40-49 years with HIV.

The chain employs TRBV10-3 and TRBJ2-2; D is unclear. V was pared by 0 bases and J by 4 bases, with 6 bases between. This CDR3 has 14 residues. The germline gives CDR1 ENHRY, CDR2 SYGVKD. CDR3 amino acids: CAISESWSTGELFF. The CDR3, as DNA: TGTGCCATCAGTGAGTCCTGGTCCACCGGGGAGCTGTTTTTT.

The chain employs TRBV7-9 and TRBJ2-5, with 10 bases that match TRBD1. The CDR3 covers 14 residues. Germline V CDR1 and CDR2: SEHNR, FQNEAQ (reference sequence). J lost 5 bases, V lost 5 bases, and 5 bases had no gene match. CDR3 in amino acids: CASSPPDRGETQYF. In DNA, the CDR3 is TGTGCCAGCAGCCCTCCGGACAGGGGGGAGACCCAGTACTTC.

The rearrangement links TRBV10-3 to TRBJ2-7, with 8 positions matching TRBD1. The length of the CDR3 is 12 residues. The ends lost 8 bases at V and 3 bases at J; junction bases unmatched: 3. The germline V gene has CDR1 ENHRY and CDR2 SYGVKD. CDR3 DNA: TGTGCCATCGGACAGGGTTACTACGAGCAGTACTTC. It is translated as CAIGQGYYEQYF.

As concerns this clone: Germline is not matched at one junction end, which may reflect a read error. V usage is TRBV27 and J usage is TRBJ2-7; 7 bases map to TRBD2. Germline V gene lookup returns CDR1 MNHEY and CDR2 SMNVEV (reference sequence). The CDR3 is 14 amino acids. CDR3 nucleotide sequence: TGTGCCAGCAGTAGAGGGACTACCTCCAACGAGCAGTACTTC. This gives the protein CASSRGTTSNEQYF.

The J gene is TRBJ2-1, the V gene TRBV7-9, with 12 bases lining up with TRBD2. The germline V gene has CDR1 SEHNR and CDR2 FQNEAQ (reference sequence). This CDR3 has 18 amino acids. J gave up 1 base and V 0 bases, and 4 bases lay outside the gene matches. CDR3 DNA sequence: TGTGCCAGCAGCTTAGCTCTAGCGGGAGGGCCTTCCTACAATGAGCAGTTCTTC. Its translation is CASSLALAGGPSYNEQFF.

This chain links TRBV19 with TRBJ2-1; the match to TRBD2 covers 7 bases. Trimming took 6 bases from V and 9 from J; bases not matched to a gene: 11. From germline, CDR1 is LNHDA and CDR2 SQIVND (reference sequence). CDR3 length: 14 amino acids. CDR3 DNA sequence: TGTGCCAGTAGGGTTGGCGGGGGAGAGATTGAGCAGTTCTTC. Its translation: CASRVGGGEIEQFF.

The rearrangement uses TRBV5-8 and TRBJ1-3, with D unresolved. Germline CDR1 reads SGHTS; CDR2 reads YDEGEE. Between the trimmed V and J ends, which lost 2 bases and 2 bases, there was a span of 23 bases. This CDR3 spans 19 amino acids. The CDR3 here is CASSFRGTRTARTGNTIYF. CDR3 bases: TGTGCCAGCAGCTTTAGAGGAACCAGGACCGCAAGAACTGGAAACACCATATATTTT.

The chain recombines TRBV28 with TRBJ2-3; 9 positions agree with TRBD2. J lost 2 bases, V lost 5 bases, and 5 bases had no gene match. CDR1 is MDHEN, CDR2 SYDVKM, per germline. The CDR3 contains 15 residues. CDR3 residues: CASSQAGGATDTQYF. Here the CDR3 DNA reads TGTGCCAGCAGTCAAGCGGGAGGCGCCACAGATACGCAGTATTTT.

This clone is large by share. V usage is TRBV11-2 and J usage is TRBJ2-1, with D possibly being TRBD2 (5 bases). CDR1 is SGHAT and CDR2 is FQNNGV in the germline V gene. CDR3 length: 14 residues. V was pared by 2 bases and J by 7 bases, with 12 bases between. Here the CDR3 reads CASSLLVSGNEQFF. CDR3 coding DNA: TGTGCCAGCAGCTTATTGGTTTCGGGGAATGAGCAGTTCTTC. The full variable domain, rest sourced from reference TRBV11-2 and TRBJ2-1, is EAGVAQSPRYKIIEKRQSVAFWCNPISGHATLYWYQQILGQGPKLLIQFQNNGVVDDSQLPKDRFSAERLKGVDSTLKIQPAKLEDSAVYLCASSLLVSGNEQFFGPGTRLTVL.

The chain recombines TRBV15 with TRBJ2-5; D gene uncertain. The V and J ends lost 0 bases and 5 bases respectively, with 10 bases between them. Germline values: CDR1 LNHNV, CDR2 YYDKDF (reference sequence). CDR3 length equals 14 residues. Written as DNA, the CDR3 is TGTGCCACCAGCAGAGATTTGGCCGGGGAGACCCAGTACTTC. Its translation is CATSRDLAGETQYF.

The chain uses TRBV15 and TRBJ2-2; D is undetermined. With 0 bases removed from V and 7 bases from J, the gap between germline ends came to 9 bases. The CDR3 has 14 residues. CDR1 is LNHNV, CDR2 YYDKDF, per germline (reference sequence). The CDR3 here is CATSRDQSIGELFF. CDR3 bases: TGTGCCACCAGCAGAGATCAGTCGATCGGGGAGCTGTTTTTT.

The CDR3 sequence: CASTQGANQYF. CDR3 in DNA: TGCGCCAGCACCCAAGGGGCTAACCAGTACTTC. The chain joins TRBV10-2 to TRBJ2-5; possibly TRBD1 for D (5 bases). Germline V lookup: CDR1 WSHSY, CDR2 SAAADI. The CDR3 totals 11 residues. Deletions cut 7 bases from V and 10 bases from J, with 13 bases between.

This chain connects TRBV7-3 to TRBJ1-5; D is unresolved. V was shortened by 5 bases and J by 3 bases, with 14 bases between the two germline ends. The CDR3 contains 15 residues. From germline, CDR1 is SGHTA and CDR2 FQGTGA. The CDR3 spells CASSPQREPNQPQHF. The CDR3 nucleotides read TGTGCCAGCAGCCCACAGCGGGAGCCCAATCAGCCCCAGCATTTT.

The V gene is TRBV5-1, the J gene TRBJ1-2; TRBD1 aligns across 9 bases. The ends lost 4 bases at V and 3 bases at J; junction bases unmatched: 7. The length of the CDR3 is 15 residues. The germline V gene encodes CDR1 SGHRS and CDR2 YFSETQ. This CDR3 reads CASSARDRDDYGYTF. CDR3 nucleotide sequence: TGCGCCAGCAGCGCCCGGGACAGGGATGACTATGGCTACACCTTC.

This chain uses TRBV27 with TRBJ2-7; possibly TRBD2 for D (5 bases). V lost 5 bases and J lost 3, with 11 bases in between. Germline values: CDR1 MNHEY, CDR2 SMNVEV (reference sequence). The CDR3 length is 13 residues. The CDR3 is CASSPGLLYEQYF. CDR3 in DNA: TGTGCCAGCAGTCCCGGACTCCTCTACGAGCAGTACTTC.

The V gene is TRBV10-3, the J gene TRBJ2-7; D remains ambiguous. This CDR3 comprises 11 residues. Germline lookup yields CDR1 ENHRY and CDR2 SYGVKD. With 6 bases removed from V and 3 bases from J, the gap between germline ends came to 6 bases. The CDR3 loop is CAISIDYEQYF. The CDR3 bases are TGTGCCATCAGCATTGACTACGAGCAGTACTTC.

The chain couples TRBV15 to TRBJ2-1; D not certain. Germline values: CDR1 LNHNV, CDR2 YYDKDF (reference sequence). Trimming stripped 5 bases from V and 4 bases from J, with 3 bases between. This CDR3 is built from 11 residues. The CDR3 loop is CATSEYNEQFF. As DNA, the CDR3 is TGTGCCACCAGCGAATACAATGAGCAGTTCTTC.

The genes are TRBV5-6 and TRBJ2-1; no definite D call. Germline V gene sequence: CDR1 SGHDT, CDR2 YYEEEE. The CDR3 loop spans 15 amino acids. V lost 0 bases, J lost 6 bases, and 13 bases lay in between. The CDR3 reads CASSLVADPPNEQFF. The CDR3 region has the DNA TGTGCCAGCAGCTTGGTGGCGGACCCCCCCAATGAGCAGTTCTTC.

The V call is TRBV19, the J call TRBJ2-3; TRBD1 matches 7 bases. V dropped 6 bases and J dropped 4; count of bases not matched to a gene: 10. This CDR3 has 15 residues. Germline loops: CDR1 LNHDA, CDR2 SQIVND (reference sequence). This CDR3 reads CASRTGFLGPDTQYF. Here the CDR3 DNA reads TGTGCCAGTAGGACAGGGTTTTTAGGACCAGATACGCAGTATTTT.

V usage is TRBV2 and J usage is TRBJ2-7; TRBD1 might be the D (6 bases). Per germline, CDR1 SNHLY and CDR2 FYNNEI. V dropped 3 bases and J dropped 2 bases, with 14 bases sitting between them. The CDR3 runs to 15 residues. CDR3: CASSDGGTGPYEQYF. The DNA of the CDR3 is TGTGCCAGCAGTGATGGTGGAACAGGGCCCTACGAGCAGTACTTC.

This sequence joins TRBV15 and TRBJ1-2; D remains ambiguous. The germline V gene has CDR1 LNHNV and CDR2 YYDKDF (reference sequence). V lost 1 base and J lost 0, with 15 bases in between. The CDR3 loop spans 17 amino acids. The CDR3 region has the DNA TGTGCCACCAGCAGAGCCCCCGCTGTACTAACTAACTATGGCTACACCTTC. Amino acid sequence: CATSRAPAVLTNYGYTF.

The J gene is TRBJ1-4, the V gene TRBV14; no clear D gene. The CDR3 loop spans 12 amino acids. V lost 2 bases and J lost 4, with 2 bases in between. The V gene's germline CDR1 is SGHDN and CDR2 FVKESK. The chain's CDR3 is CASSQHNEKLFF. The CDR3 bases are TGTGCCAGCAGCCAACATAATGAAAAACTGTTTTTT.

The chain carries TRBV5-4 and TRBJ2-1; 11 bases agree with TRBD2. Germline V gene sequence: CDR1 SGHNT, CDR2 YYREEE (reference sequence). The CDR3 runs 15 residues. V shed 4 bases and J 4 bases; nucleotides not matched to a gene: 4. CDR3 sequence reads: CASSPGTSGYNEQFF. CDR3 coding DNA: TGTGCCAGCAGCCCCGGGACTAGCGGATACAATGAGCAGTTCTTC.